Listed below are T cell receptor beta chains from one sample, sequenced in a study of shared clonotypes between healthy human individuals. Libraries were prepared by immunoSEQ multiplex PCR; TCRdb keeps only in-frame clonotypes and omits some of them. The table includes approximately 340,000 clones, 74% detected once. Material: memory CD4+ T cells sorted from blood. The receptor set was obtained from a man aged 25 to 40 in good health. CDR3s include the opening cysteine and the closing phenylalanine or tryptophan. D genes are given only for firm matches. Size tells how often a clone was seen (once, few, many) or the class of an expanded clone, and some rows leave it out.

TRBJ1-5 . TRBD1 TRBV6-1 CASIRTGDQPQHF TGTGCCAGCATAAGGACAGGGGATCAGCCCCAGCATTTT
TRBJ2-7 . TRBD2 TRBV18 CASSPEGTSGRAPDEQYF TGTGCCAGCTCACCGGAGGGGACTAGCGGGAGGGCCCCGGACGAGCAGTACTTC
TRBJ1-1 . . TRBV14 CASSKQGIQAFF TGTGCCAGCAGCAAACAGGGTATACAAGCTTTCTTT
TRBJ2-7 . TRBD2 TRBV4-1 CASSQVSGTTYEQYF TGCGCCAGCAGCCAAGTGTCCGGGACTACCTACGAGCAGTACTTC
TRBJ2-1 . TRBD2 TRBV12-5 CASGLVAGRGLSYNEQFF TGTGCTAGTGGTTTGGTAGCGGGGCGGGGTCTCTCCTACAATGAGCAGTTCTTC
TRBJ1-1 . TRBD1 TRBV2 CASSPQGATSTEAFF TGTGCCAGCAGCCCACAGGGGGCGACTAGCACTGAAGCTTTCTTT
TRBJ1-6 . . TRBV5-1 CASNLTPRTPLHF TGCGCCAGCAACTTGACCCCGAGGACACCCCTCCACTTT
TRBJ2-1 . TRBD2 TRBV2 CASGNIGTIPMNEQFF TGTGCCAGCGGAAACATAGGGACTATCCCCATGAATGAGCAGTTCTTC
TRBJ1-5 . TRBD1 TRBV2 CASSARQGSNQPQHF TGTGCCAGCAGTGCACGACAGGGTAGCAATCAGCCCCAGCATTTT
TRBJ2-1 once TRBD2 TRBV2 CASSTGLAYNEQFF TGTGCCAGCAGCACGGGACTAGCTTACAATGAGCAGTTCTTC
TRBJ1-5 . . TRBV11-2 CASSLVSGANQPQHF TGTGCCAGCAGCTTAGTTTCTGGGGCCAATCAGCCCCAGCATTTT
TRBJ2-1 . . TRBV13 CASGRLGMNEQFF TGTGCCAGCGGAAGACTAGGGATGAATGAGCAGTTCTTC
TRBJ2-7 . TRBD1 TRBV27 CASSLSTGSGAYEQYF TGTGCCAGCAGTTTATCGACAGGGAGTGGAGCCTACGAGCAGTACTTC
TRBJ1-3 . . TRBV28 CASSFRGGSGNTIYF TGTGCCAGCAGTTTTCGCGGGGGCTCTGGAAACACCATATATTTT
TRBJ1-2 . . TRBV28 CASSFQSRGYTF TGTGCCAGCAGTTTTCAGTCACGTGGCTACACCTTC
TRBJ1-1 . . TRBV10-3 CAISEVLNTEAFF TGTGCCATCAGTGAGGTCCTGAACACTGAAGCTTTCTTT
TRBJ2-1 . TRBD2 TRBV10-3 CAISLGLGAGEQFF TGTGCCATCAGTTTGGGACTAGGGGCGGGCGAGCAGTTCTTC
TRBJ2-7 . . TRBV6-5 CASRTQIPNEQYF TGTGCCAGCAGGACCCAAATTCCGAACGAGCAGTACTTC
TRBJ2-5 few . TRBV7-6 CASSLGSTKETQYF TGTGCCAGCAGCTTAGGAAGCACGAAAGAGACCCAGTACTTC
TRBJ1-2 . . TRBV2 CASSPDRLGYTF TGTGCCAGCAGTCCCGACAGGCTTGGCTACACCTTC
TRBJ2-7 . . TRBV6-1 CASSEVEAVVRDGVKYF TGTGCCAGCAGTGAAGTTGAGGCTGTGGTCCGGGATGGGGTCAAGTACTTC
TRBJ2-1 . . TRBV30 CAFGPLGSGNYNEQFF TGTGCATTTGGCCCCCTGGGTAGCGGAAATTACAATGAGCAGTTCTTC
TRBJ2-4 . TRBD2 TRBV15 CATRLAGLAKNIQYF TGTGCCACCAGGCTAGCGGGACTAGCCAAAAACATTCAGTACTTC
TRBJ2-1 . . TRBV7-8 CASSPRLVDEQFF TGTGCCAGCAGCCCCCGACTAGTCGATGAGCAGTTCTTC
TRBJ1-5 few TRBD1 TRBV7-8 CASSSSGGGGQPQHF TGTGCCAGCAGCTCGTCAGGGGGCGGGGGTCAGCCCCAGCATTTT
TRBJ2-3 . . TRBV9 CASSSGNREDTQYF TGTGCCAGCAGCTCCGGGAATAGGGAAGATACGCAGTATTTT
TRBJ2-5 . TRBD1 TRBV29-1 CSVGTGVGETQYF TGCAGCGTGGGGACAGGGGTCGGGGAGACCCAGTACTTC
TRBJ2-7 . TRBD1 TRBV27 CASSYLGGTGYEQYF TGTGCCAGCAGTTACCTTGGCGGGACAGGGTACGAGCAGTACTTC
TRBJ2-6 . . TRBV5-5 CASSQQGFSSGANVLTF TGTGCCAGCAGTCAACAGGGTTTTAGCTCTGGGGCCAACGTCCTGACTTTC
TRBJ1-2 . TRBD1 TRBV6-5 CASQTLDRGQGYTF TGTGCCAGCCAAACCCTGGACAGGGGTCAGGGCTACACCTTC
TRBJ1-1 . . TRBV7-3 CASSPTGGGNTEAFF TGTGCCAGCAGCCCGACGGGGGGAGGGAACACTGAAGCTTTCTTT
TRBJ1-5 few . TRBV5-6 CASSLTGRTKYQPQHF TGTGCCAGCAGCTTAACGGGCAGGACCAAATATCAGCCCCAGCATTTT
TRBJ2-1 few . TRBV10-3 CAISESIAQAQFF TGTGCCATCAGTGAGTCGATAGCTCAGGCGCAGTTCTTC
TRBJ1-1 . TRBD1 TRBV29-1 CSVDRGMNTEAFF TGCAGCGTAGACAGGGGCATGAACACTGAAGCTTTCTTT
TRBJ1-4 . . TRBV11-2 CASSLGPSEKLFF TGTGCCAGCAGCTTAGGCCCAAGTGAAAAACTGTTTTTT
TRBJ2-2 . TRBD1 TRBV11-2 CASSSGTGYTGELFF TGTGCCAGCAGCTCAGGGACAGGGTACACCGGGGAGCTGTTTTTT
TRBJ1-2 . . TRBV28 CASSSRHGYTF TGTGCCAGCAGTTCTCGCCATGGCTACACCTTC